One and the same sample provided the 5 T cell receptor beta chains below, sequenced in a study of blood T cell repertoires in COVID-19 (dated by TCRdb to 2020 to 2021). Receptor libraries were prepared by the immunoSEQ multiplex PCR assay. Imported from immuneACCESS, the table was reduced by TCRdb to in-frame sequences with V and J called. These copies leave out some clones; in studies compared against another copy, an unresolved V gene accounts for under half, and the cause of the remainder is not known. The sample includes 650,000 to 800,000 clones, with 80% to 90% observed a single time. The ten largest clones add up to around 0.3% of the sample. The sequencing input was peripheral blood. These receptors were obtained from a woman under 30 with acute or convalescent COVID-19.

The chain is built from TRBV24-1 and TRBJ2-2; 9 bases line up with TRBD1. With 5 bases clipped from V and 0 bases from J, the junction kept 3 bases outside the gene matches. Germline lookup yields CDR1 KGHDR and CDR2 SFDVKD. This CDR3 spans 16 amino acids. This chain's CDR3 is CATSGGQGANTGELFF. DNA of the CDR3: TGTGCCACCAGTGGGGGACAGGGCGCGAACACCGGGGAGCTGTTTTTT.

V usage is TRBV2 and J usage is TRBJ2-7, with 8 nucleotides matching TRBD1. The CDR3 extends over 15 amino acids. Germline-derived CDR1 and CDR2 are SNHLY and FYNNEI. V lost 6 bases, J lost 5 bases, and 12 bases stayed unmatched. The CDR3 spells CASSAGTGHRDEQYF. The CDR3 region has the DNA TGTGCCAGCAGCGCGGGGACAGGCCATAGGGACGAGCAGTACTTC.

V usage is TRBV30 and J usage is TRBJ1-3, with 8 bases identical to TRBD1. This CDR3 comprises 12 residues. Germline V gene lookup returns CDR1 GTSNPN and CDR2 SVGIG (reference sequence). Trimming took 5 bases from V and 4 from J; bases not matched to a gene: 1. For the CDR3, the DNA is TGTGCCTGGGGGACAGGAGGAAACACCATATATTTT. Its translation is CAWGTGGNTIYF.

The rearrangement uses TRBV18 and TRBJ1-4; 8 positions match TRBD1. The junction had 3 bases not matched to a gene; V was cut back by 3 bases and J by 6 bases. The CDR3 is 14 residues long. Germline CDR1 reads KGHSH; CDR2 reads LQKENI. CDR3 DNA: TGTGCCAGCTCACCCCCACAGGGGGATGAAAAACTGTTTTTT. This translates into CASSPPQGDEKLFF.

CDR3 amino acids: CASSYDSAPTRAEKLFF. DNA of the CDR3: TGTGCCAGCAGCTACGATAGTGCTCCGACACGTGCTGAAAAACTGTTTTTT. The chain employs TRBV7-2 and TRBJ1-4, with no clear D. Per the germline V gene, CDR1 is SGHTA and CDR2 is FQGNSA. V was pared by 4 bases and J by 7 bases, with 22 bases between. The CDR3 runs to 17 residues.